These 20 T cell receptor beta chains share one sample of origin, sequenced in a study of cytomegalovirus exposure and HLA in healthy donors. The PCR was carried out with 60 Vbeta primers and 13 Jbeta primers. Assay: immunoSEQ multiplex PCR; the TCRdb copy retains only in-frame clones and omits some. Of 180,000 or so clones listed, 80% to 90% are singletons. Sequencing was carried out using PBMCs. Every receptor here comes from a man aged 18 to 29 in good health and CMV-seropositive.

The chain carries TRBV10-3 and TRBJ2-2; the match to TRBD2 covers 13 bases. Losses at the gene ends were 4 bases for V and 2 bases for J; bases not matched to a gene: 4. In germline, CDR1 is ENHRY, CDR2 SYGVKD. The CDR3 consists of 17 residues. The CDR3 coding sequence is TGTGCCATCAGTGGACTAGCGGGGGGCTTAAACACCGGGGAGCTGTTTTTT. It codes for CAISGLAGGLNTGELFF.

V gene TRBV29-1 combines with J gene TRBJ2-1, with 8 bases lining up with TRBD2. The CDR3 runs to 17 residues. V was pared by 1 base and J by 2 bases, with 10 bases of the junction left unmatched. Germline CDR1 SQVTM, CDR2 ANQGSEA. The CDR3 protein is CSVEGPPGLGAYNEQFF. CDR3 DNA sequence: TGCAGCGTTGAAGGCCCTCCGGGACTAGGCGCCTACAATGAGCAGTTCTTC.

The V gene is TRBV7-8, the J gene TRBJ2-2; 10 nucleotides match TRBD2. This CDR3 spans 17 amino acids. V lost 1 base to trimming and J lost 7 bases; unmatched junction nucleotides: 9. Per germline, CDR1 SGHVS and CDR2 FQNEAQ. This CDR3 reads CASSLEGAGGYHGELFF. CDR3 bases: TGTGCCAGCAGCTTAGAGGGAGCGGGGGGGTATCACGGGGAGCTGTTTTTT. The variable domain in full, with the rest retrieved from reference TRBV7-8 and TRBJ2-2, is GAGVSQSPRYKVAKRGQDVALRCDPISGHVSLFWYQQALGQGPEFLTYFQNEAQLDKSGLPSDRFFAERPEGSVSTLKIQRTQQEDSAVYLCASSLEGAGGYHGELFFGEGSRLTVL.

The rearrangement links TRBV5-8 to TRBJ2-5, with TRBD1 matching 9 bases. This CDR3 has 16 residues. Germline CDR1 SGHTS, CDR2 YDEGEE. The trim removed 5 bases at V and 5 bases at J, leaving 13 bases unmatched. The CDR3 nucleotides read TGTGCCAGCAGTTTCCCTACAGGGGGCCCGGGTGAGACCCAGTACTTC. Protein product: CASSFPTGGPGETQYF.

This clone was picked up one time. The chain couples TRBV7-9 to TRBJ2-3; 8 bases match TRBD1. Germline V gene data show CDR1 as SEHNR and CDR2 as FQNEAQ (reference sequence). This CDR3 region has 14 residues. J was trimmed by 3 bases and V by 6 bases; bases with no gene match: 5. The CDR3 here is CASRPDRGTDTQYF. CDR3 bases: TGTGCCAGCAGACCAGACAGGGGTACAGATACGCAGTATTTT.

The chain has TRBV2 and TRBJ1-1; D remains ambiguous. Germline V gene lookup returns CDR1 SNHLY and CDR2 FYNNEI. The CDR3 has 11 amino acids. Deletions cut 10 bases from V and 5 bases from J, with 11 bases between. In DNA, the CDR3 is TGTGCCACCTCAAGGGAGACTGAAGCTTTCTTT. Its translation: CATSRETEAFF.

A few counts support this clone. The chain is built from TRBV9 and TRBJ1-4, with D tentatively TRBD1 (6 bases). CDR1 and CDR2 (germline): SGDLS, YYNGEE. V lost 4 bases, J lost 7 bases, and 14 bases lay in between. The CDR3 spans 14 residues. The CDR3: CASSSGGGPEKLFF. In nucleotides, the CDR3 is TGTGCCAGCAGCTCTGGGGGCGGGCCTGAAAAACTGTTTTTT.

The gene calls are TRBV30 and TRBJ1-3; TRBD1 is a possible D gene (5 bases). Trimming pared 2 bases from V and 8 bases from J, leaving 13 bases between. This CDR3 is 13 amino acids long. Germline CDR1 and CDR2: GTSNPN and SVGIG (reference sequence). The CDR3 DNA reads TGTGCCTGGAGTCGGAGGGGACCGGACACCATATATTTT. Translated, it gives CAWSRRGPDTIYF.

The chain carries TRBV5-1 and TRBJ2-7; 9 bases are shared with TRBD2. The V gene end was trimmed by 2 bases and the J gene end by 2 bases; junction bases not matched to a gene: 2. This CDR3 is 14 amino acids long. Germline CDR1 is SGHRS and CDR2 is YFSETQ. This chain's CDR3 is CASSFLAGTYEQYF. The CDR3 region has the DNA TGCGCCAGCAGCTTCCTAGCGGGGACCTACGAGCAGTACTTC. The full variable domain, with the rest looked up from reference TRBV5-1 and TRBJ2-7, is KAGVTQTPRYLIKTRGQQVTLSCSPISGHRSVSWYQQTPGQGLQFLFEYFSETQRNKGNFPGRFSGRQFSNSRSEMNVSTLELGDSALYLCASSFLAGTYEQYFGPGTRLTVT.

The genes are TRBV6-5 and TRBJ2-3; 7 bases agree with TRBD2. CDR3 length equals 16 residues. Germline CDR1 and CDR2: MNHEY and SVGAGI. V shed 4 bases and J 2 bases; nucleotides not matched to a gene: 9. The CDR3 DNA reads TGTGCCAGCAGTTTCCCCGGGGGAGGGAACACAGATACGCAGTATTTT. Translating gives CASSFPGGGNTDTQYF.

This clone was seen once. The V and J genes are TRBV2 and TRBJ1-3, with a possible D match to TRBD1 (5 bases). Between the trimmed V and J ends, which lost 6 bases and 4 bases, there was a span of 13 bases. This CDR3 region has 14 residues. Germline assignment: CDR1 SNHLY and CDR2 FYNNEI. As DNA, the CDR3 is TGTGCCAGCAGGGGGACGGGGGAAGGAAACACCATATATTTT. Protein product: CASRGTGEGNTIYF.

The J gene is TRBJ1-1, the V gene TRBV6-5; maybe TRBD1 (6 bases). CDR1 and CDR2 (germline): MNHEY, SVGAGI. Trimming cost V 2 bases and J 1 base, with 11 bases left between them. This CDR3 has 15 amino acids. The CDR3 nucleotides are TGTGCCAGCAGTTACAGGACAGTCAGGAACACTGAAGCTTTCTTT. Translating it yields CASSYRTVRNTEAFF.

The chain uses TRBV5-4 and TRBJ1-4; no definite D call. Trimming pared 5 bases from V and 0 bases from J, leaving 8 bases between. Germline CDR1 reads SGHNT; CDR2 reads YYREEE (reference sequence). This CDR3 has 14 residues. This chain's CDR3 is CASSKDSTNEKLFF. In DNA form, the CDR3 reads TGTGCCAGCAGTAAGGACTCAACTAATGAAAAACTGTTTTTT.

For the CDR3, the DNA is TGTGCCAGCAGCGTAATCGGGACTGGCACAGATACGCAGTATTTT. Translation gives CASSVIGTGTDTQYF. The chain joins TRBV9 to TRBJ2-3; D perhaps matches TRBD2 (6 bases). The CDR3 totals 15 residues. Germline loops: CDR1 SGDLS, CDR2 YYNGEE. With 1 base removed from V and 1 base from J, the gap between germline ends came to 10 bases.

The V gene is TRBV6-5, the J gene TRBJ2-2; possible D gene TRBD2, 5 bases. The CDR3 is 12 amino acids. Germline loops: CDR1 MNHEY, CDR2 SVGAGI. Trimming stripped 8 bases from V and 5 bases from J, with 9 bases between. For the CDR3, the DNA is TGTGCCAGCGGGGAGACGACCGGGGAGCTGTTTTTT. It yields the protein CASGETTGELFF.

The chain joins TRBV30 to TRBJ1-5; 9 nucleotides align to TRBD1. Losses at the gene ends were 5 bases for V and 9 bases for J; bases not matched to a gene: 23. CDR3 length: 18 amino acids. Germline CDR1 reads GTSNPN; CDR2 reads SVGIG (reference sequence). Here the CDR3 DNA reads TGTGCCTGGGGTTGGCAAGGAGGCGCGGGACAGGGAACGAGGCCCCAGCATTTT. Translating it yields CAWGWQGGAGQGTRPQHF.

This sequence joins TRBV15 and TRBJ2-5; 9 bases map to TRBD2. Trimming took 9 bases from V and 2 from J; bases not matched to a gene: 7. The CDR3 has 14 amino acids. Germline V gene data show CDR1 as LNHNV and CDR2 as YYDKDF (reference sequence). CDR3 sequence: CATGRLAGQETQYF. DNA of the CDR3: TGTGCCACTGGGCGTCTAGCGGGGCAAGAGACCCAGTACTTC. Full variable domain (missing parts from reference TRBV15 and TRBJ2-5): DAMVIQNPRYQVTQFGKPVTLSCSQTLNHNVMYWYQQKSSQAPKLLFHYYDKDFNNEADTPDNFQSRRPNTSFCFLDIRSPGLGDTAMYLCATGRLAGQETQYFGPGTRLLVL.

The V and J genes are TRBV5-6 and TRBJ1-2; D gene unclear. The CDR3 is made up of 15 amino acids. The V gene's germline CDR1 is SGHDT and CDR2 YYEEEE. Trimming took off 7 bases at V and 5 bases at J, with 21 bases between the two ends. The CDR3 spells CASSKGGERWYGYTF. CDR3 DNA sequence: TGTGCCAGCTCCAAGGGCGGGGAGAGATGGTATGGCTACACCTTC.

The chain uses TRBV9 and TRBJ2-7; weak D call: TRBD1 (5 bases). From germline, CDR1 is SGDLS and CDR2 YYNGEE. The CDR3 sequence is 15 residues long. Trimming shortened V by 0 bases and J by 4 bases, and 14 bases separated the two germline ends. The CDR3 DNA follows: TGTGCCAGCAGCGTAGGGGGCGCTCAGGGTTACGAGCAGTACTTC. It encodes CASSVGGAQGYEQYF.

The chain joins TRBV6-5 to TRBJ1-2; no reliable D call. The CDR3 extends over 14 amino acids. Germline CDR1 reads MNHEY; CDR2 reads SVGAGI. V dropped 2 bases and J dropped 1 base, with 8 bases sitting between them. CDR3 nucleotide sequence: TGTGCCAGCAGTTACCGGGAAGTTAACTATGGCTACACCTTC. It is translated as CASSYREVNYGYTF.